The rows below give T cell receptor beta chains drawn from one sample of a study of graft-versus-host responses after intestinal transplantation. No antigen has been identified for these receptors. Measured with immunoSEQ multiplex PCR; TCRdb has only the in-frame clones, and not every one. The sample includes around 71,000 clones, around 95% of them seen just once. Here the sequenced sample was unstimulated CD8+ T cells sorted from spleen or lymph node cells, taken before intestinal transplant. These receptors originate from a human donor who received an intestinal transplant. CDR3s leave out the opening cysteine and the closing phenylalanine or tryptophan. The order of the fields is V gene, CDR3 protein.

TRBV5-6 | ASSLGLGGYEQY
TRBV29-1 | SVVPPNTGELF
TRBV9 | ASSVEPGATGPTETQY
TRBV19 | ASTSAVYSNQPQH
TRBV5-1 | ASAFLPGQGMYEQY
TRBV5-6 | ASSYEGPEAF
TRBV2 | ASRRPGLADFDEQF
TRBV11-1 | ASSLRDDAEAF
TRBV27 | AIQQGLNTEAF
TRBV19 | ASTRWGGSGGEQY
TRBV9 | ASSQPGQYGYT
TRBV19 | ASSIGLRGATNEKLF
TRBV7-9 | ASSLGGLQGLEAF